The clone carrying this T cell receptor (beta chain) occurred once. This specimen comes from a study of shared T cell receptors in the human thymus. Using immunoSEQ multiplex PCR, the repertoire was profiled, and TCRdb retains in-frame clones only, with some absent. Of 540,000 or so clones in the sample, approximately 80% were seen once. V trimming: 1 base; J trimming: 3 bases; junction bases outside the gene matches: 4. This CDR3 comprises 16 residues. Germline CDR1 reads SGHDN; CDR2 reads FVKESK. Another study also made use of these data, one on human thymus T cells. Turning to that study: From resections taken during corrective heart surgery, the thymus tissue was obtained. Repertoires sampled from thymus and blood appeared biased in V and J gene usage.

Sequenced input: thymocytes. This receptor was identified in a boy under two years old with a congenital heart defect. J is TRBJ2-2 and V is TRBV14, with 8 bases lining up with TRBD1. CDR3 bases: TGTGCCAGCAGCCAAGGCAGGGGGCGCCACACCGGGGAGCTGTTTTTT. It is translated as CASSQGRGRHTGELFF.